This T cell receptor (beta chain) was retrieved from a study of post-analysis software for immune sequencing data. Regarding the study as a whole: Same-batch preparations were strongly co-clustered by F measure. The study found TRBV5-6, TRBV5-1 and TRBV20-1 among a few TRBV segments more frequent in patients than controls.

This CDR3 comprises 12 residues. The V and J ends lost 6 bases and 6 bases respectively, with 9 bases between them. Carried by the TCR beta cDNA libraries were unique molecular identifiers. TCRdb itself ran the PCR reads through MiXCR, one entry per CDR3 protein. There are hundreds of thousands of distinct CDR3 sequences in the sample; approximately 60% occur only once, and 11% lies in the top ten. This clonotype has a count of ten or more. Its antigen remains unknown. The specimen was blood. This sequence was found in a girl aged 2-10 years with multiple sclerosis. The J gene is TRBJ2-1, the V gene TRBV12-3 or TRBV12-4; D gene ambiguous. CDR3 nucleotide sequence: TGTGCCAGCAGCTTTACGGGCAATGAGCAGTTCTTC. This codes for CASSFTGNEQFF.